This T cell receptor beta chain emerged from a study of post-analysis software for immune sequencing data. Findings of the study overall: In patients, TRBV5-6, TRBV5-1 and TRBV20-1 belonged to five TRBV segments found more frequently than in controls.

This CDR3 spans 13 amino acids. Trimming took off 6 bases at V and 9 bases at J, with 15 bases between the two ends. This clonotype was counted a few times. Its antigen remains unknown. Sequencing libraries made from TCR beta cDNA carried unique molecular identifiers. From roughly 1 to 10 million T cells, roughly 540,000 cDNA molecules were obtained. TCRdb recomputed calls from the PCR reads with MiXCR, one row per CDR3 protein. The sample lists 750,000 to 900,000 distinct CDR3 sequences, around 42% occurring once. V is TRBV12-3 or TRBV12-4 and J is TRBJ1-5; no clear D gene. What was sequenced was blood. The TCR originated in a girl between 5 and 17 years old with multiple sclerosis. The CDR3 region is CASRPTGSGPQHF. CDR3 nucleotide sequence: TGTGCCAGCAGACCGACGGGCTCTGGGCCCCAGCATTTT.